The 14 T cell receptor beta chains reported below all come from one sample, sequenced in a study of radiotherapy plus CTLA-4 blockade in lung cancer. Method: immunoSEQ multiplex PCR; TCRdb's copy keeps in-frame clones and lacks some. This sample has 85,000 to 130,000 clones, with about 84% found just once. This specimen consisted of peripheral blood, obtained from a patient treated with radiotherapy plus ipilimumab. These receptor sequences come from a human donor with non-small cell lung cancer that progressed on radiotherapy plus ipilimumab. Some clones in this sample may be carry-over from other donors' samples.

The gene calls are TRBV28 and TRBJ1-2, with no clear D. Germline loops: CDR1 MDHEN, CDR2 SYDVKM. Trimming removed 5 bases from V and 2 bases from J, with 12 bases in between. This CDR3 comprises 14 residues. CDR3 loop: CASSPGAGNYGYTF. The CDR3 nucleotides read TGTGCCAGCAGTCCTGGAGCGGGGAACTATGGCTACACCTTC.

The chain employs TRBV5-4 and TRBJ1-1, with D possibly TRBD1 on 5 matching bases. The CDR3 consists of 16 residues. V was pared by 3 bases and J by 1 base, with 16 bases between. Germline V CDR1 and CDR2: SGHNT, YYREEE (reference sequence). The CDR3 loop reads CASSSPIETENTEAFF. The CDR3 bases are TGTGCCAGCAGCTCCCCTATCGAGACAGAGAACACTGAAGCTTTCTTT.

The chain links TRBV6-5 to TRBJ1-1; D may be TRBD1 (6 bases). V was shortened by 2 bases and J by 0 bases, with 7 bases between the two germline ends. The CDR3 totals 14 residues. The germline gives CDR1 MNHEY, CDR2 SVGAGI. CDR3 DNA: TGTGCCAGCAGTTACCGACAGGTGAACACTGAAGCTTTCTTT. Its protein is CASSYRQVNTEAFF.

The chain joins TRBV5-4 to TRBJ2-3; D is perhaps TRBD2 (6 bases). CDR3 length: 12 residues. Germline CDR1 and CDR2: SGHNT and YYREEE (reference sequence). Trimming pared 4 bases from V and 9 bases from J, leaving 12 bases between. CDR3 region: CASSEDSGTQYF. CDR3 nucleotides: TGTGCCAGCAGCGAAGATAGCGGCACGCAGTATTTT.

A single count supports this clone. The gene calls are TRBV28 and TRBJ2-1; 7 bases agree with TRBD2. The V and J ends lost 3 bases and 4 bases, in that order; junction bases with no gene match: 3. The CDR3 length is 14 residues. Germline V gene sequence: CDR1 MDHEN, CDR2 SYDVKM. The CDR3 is CASSLPSGYNEQFF. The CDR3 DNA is TGTGCCAGCAGTTTGCCTAGCGGATACAATGAGCAGTTCTTC.

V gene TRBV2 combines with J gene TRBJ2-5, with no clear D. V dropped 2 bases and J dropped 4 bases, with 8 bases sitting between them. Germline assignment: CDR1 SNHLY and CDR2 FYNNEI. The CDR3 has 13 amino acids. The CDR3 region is CASSENSRETQYF. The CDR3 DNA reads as TGTGCCAGCAGTGAAAACAGTCGAGAGACCCAGTACTTC.

The CDR3 DNA sequence: TGTGCCAGCAGCCCAACTCCCGCGGCTGGCTACACCTTC. This encodes CASSPTPAAGYTF. This chain connects TRBV7-2 to TRBJ1-2; D is undetermined. The V and J ends lost 5 bases and 7 bases respectively, with 14 bases between them. Germline V CDR1 and CDR2: SGHTA, FQGNSA. This CDR3 is built from 13 residues.

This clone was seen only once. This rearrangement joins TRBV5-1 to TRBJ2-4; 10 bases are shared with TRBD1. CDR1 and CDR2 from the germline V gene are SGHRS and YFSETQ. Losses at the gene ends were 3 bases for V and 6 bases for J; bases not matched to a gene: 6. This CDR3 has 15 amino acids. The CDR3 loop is CASSSSGTGVNIQYF. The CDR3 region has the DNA TGCGCCAGCAGCTCCTCCGGGACAGGGGTAAACATTCAGTACTTC.

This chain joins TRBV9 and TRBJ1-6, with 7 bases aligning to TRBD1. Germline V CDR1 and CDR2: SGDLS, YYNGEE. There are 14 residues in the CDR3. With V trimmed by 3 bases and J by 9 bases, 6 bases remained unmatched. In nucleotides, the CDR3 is TGTGCCAGCAGCGGACAGGGCCGGGGTTCACCCCTCCACTTT. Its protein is CASSGQGRGSPLHF.

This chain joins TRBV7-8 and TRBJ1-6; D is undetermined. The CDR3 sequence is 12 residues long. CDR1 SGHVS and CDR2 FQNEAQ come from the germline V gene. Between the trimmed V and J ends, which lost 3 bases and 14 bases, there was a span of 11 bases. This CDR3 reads CASSFNFLALHF. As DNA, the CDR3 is TGTGCCAGCAGCTTCAATTTTTTGGCCCTCCACTTT.

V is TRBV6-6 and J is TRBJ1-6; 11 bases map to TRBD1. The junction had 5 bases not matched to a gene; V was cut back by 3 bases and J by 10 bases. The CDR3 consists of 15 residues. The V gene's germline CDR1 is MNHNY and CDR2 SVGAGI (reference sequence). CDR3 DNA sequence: TGTGCCAGCAGTTATGGACAGGGGGCTGAGTCACCCCTCCACTTT. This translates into CASSYGQGAESPLHF.

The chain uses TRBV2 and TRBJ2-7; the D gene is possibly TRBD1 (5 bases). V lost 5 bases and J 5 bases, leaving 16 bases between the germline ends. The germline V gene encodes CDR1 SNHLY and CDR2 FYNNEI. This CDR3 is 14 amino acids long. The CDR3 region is CASSPRQLENEQYF. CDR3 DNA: TGTGCCAGCAGTCCAAGACAGTTAGAAAACGAGCAGTACTTC. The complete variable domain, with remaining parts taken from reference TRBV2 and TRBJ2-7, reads EPEVTQTPSHQVTQMGQEVILRCVPISNHLYFYWYRQILGQKVEFLVSFYNNEISEKSEIFDDQFSVERPDGSNFTLKIRSTKLEDSAMYFCASSPRQLENEQYFGPGTRLTVT.

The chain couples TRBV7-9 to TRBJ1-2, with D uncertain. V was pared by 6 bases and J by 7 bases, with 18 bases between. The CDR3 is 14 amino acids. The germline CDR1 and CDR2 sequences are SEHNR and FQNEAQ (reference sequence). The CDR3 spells CASSSGPRIGGYTF. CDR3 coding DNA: TGTGCCAGCAGTTCCGGGCCTCGCATAGGTGGCTACACCTTC.

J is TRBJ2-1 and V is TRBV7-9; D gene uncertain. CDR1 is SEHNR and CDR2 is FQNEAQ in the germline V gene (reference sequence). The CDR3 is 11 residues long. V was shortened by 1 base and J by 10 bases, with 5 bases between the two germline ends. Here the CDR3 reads CASSLVEEQFF. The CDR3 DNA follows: TGTGCCAGCAGCTTAGTCGAGGAGCAGTTCTTC.